This entry lists 13 T cell receptor beta chains sequenced from one sample in a study of cytomegalovirus exposure and HLA in healthy donors. The PCR employed 60 Vbeta primers together with 13 Jbeta primers. This table comes from immunoSEQ multiplex PCR, and its TCRdb copy is limited to in-frame clones, with some not included. The sample holds about 94,000 clones; around 76% are singletons and the top ten take about 7%. Sequencing input: PBMCs. These receptors came from a middle-aged man in good health and CMV-seropositive.

The genes are TRBV19 and TRBJ1-2, with 8 bases lining up with TRBD1. The CDR3 is made up of 14 amino acids. V shed 4 bases, J shed 4 bases, and the junction held 5 bases outside the gene matches. Germline lookup yields CDR1 LNHDA and CDR2 SQIVND (reference sequence). CDR3 residues: CASSTGQGFYGYTF. The CDR3 bases are TGTGCCAGTAGTACCGGACAGGGTTTCTATGGCTACACCTTC.

The chain carries TRBV6-1 and TRBJ2-5; TRBD1 is a possible D gene (5 bases). CDR1 MNHNS and CDR2 SASEGT come from the germline V gene. V was shortened by 4 bases and J by 1 base, with 7 bases between the two germline ends. CDR3 length: 13 residues. The CDR3, as DNA: TGTGCCAGCAGTGGGGGCCCCCAAGAGACCCAGTACTTC. Encoded protein: CASSGGPQETQYF.

This chain links TRBV2 with TRBJ2-1, with 15 bases fitting TRBD2. CDR3 size: 14 residues. The V and J ends lost 4 bases and 10 bases, in that order; junction bases with no gene match: 2. Per germline, CDR1 SNHLY and CDR2 FYNNEI. CDR3: CASSGGLAGGEQFF. CDR3 in DNA: TGTGCCAGCAGTGGGGGACTAGCGGGAGGAGAGCAGTTCTTC.

The table lists this clone with a few counts. The chain has TRBV10-3 and TRBJ2-3, with 9 bases fitting TRBD2. The germline CDR1 and CDR2 sequences are ENHRY and SYGVKD. The CDR3 covers 16 residues. V lost 3 bases and J lost 2; bases outside the gene matches: 6. CDR3 sequence (DNA): TGTGCCATCAGTGACCCGGTGGGACTAGCCACAGATACGCAGTATTTT. Protein: CAISDPVGLATDTQYF.

V and J are TRBV2 and TRBJ2-1, with 9 nucleotides matching TRBD1. This CDR3 has 14 amino acids. Germline trimming cut 8 bases from V and 2 bases from J; bases unmatched to any gene: 4. Germline CDR1 is SNHLY and CDR2 is FYNNEI. The DNA of the CDR3 is TGTGCCAGCTACAGGGGGCATACCTACAATGAGCAGTTCTTC. This codes for CASYRGHTYNEQFF. Drawing the rest from reference TRBV2 and TRBJ2-1, the complete variable domain is EPEVTQTPSHQVTQMGQEVILRCVPISNHLYFYWYRQILGQKVEFLVSFYNNEISEKSEIFDDQFSVERPDGSNFTLKIRSTKLEDSAMYFCASYRGHTYNEQFFGPGTRLTVL.

This clone appeared a few times. The chain recombines TRBV5-1 with TRBJ2-7, with TRBD1 matching over 8 bases. Germline V gene data show CDR1 as SGHRS and CDR2 as YFSETQ. The V and J ends lost 0 bases and 4 bases, in that order; junction bases with no gene match: 3. The CDR3 totals 14 residues. The CDR3 DNA sequence: TGCGCCAGCAGCTTGGCCGGACAGGGATACGAGCAGTACTTC. Residues: CASSLAGQGYEQYF.

The chain recombines TRBV11-3 with TRBJ2-2, with D unresolved. CDR1 and CDR2 from the germline V gene are SGHNT and YENEEA. The CDR3 contains 12 residues. V was cut by 3 bases and J by 4 bases, with 3 bases left in between. DNA for the CDR3: TGTGCCAGCAGCTTCGTCACCGGGGAGCTGTTTTTT. Its translation: CASSFVTGELFF.

The CDR3 DNA is TGTGCTAGTGGGCGGGAGGGGGCCACCGGGGAGCTGTTTTTT. It encodes CASGREGATGELFF. The chain has TRBV12-5 and TRBJ2-2; 9 bases map to TRBD2. Germline CDR1 and CDR2: LGHNT and FRNRAP. This CDR3 comprises 14 residues. Germline trimming cut 6 bases from V and 4 bases from J; bases unmatched to any gene: 3.

This chain connects TRBV12-5 to TRBJ2-1; TRBD2 agrees at 7 bases. The CDR3 extends over 14 amino acids. The trim removed 2 bases at V and 9 bases at J, leaving 7 bases unmatched. The V gene's germline CDR1 is LGHNT and CDR2 FRNRAP. In DNA form, the CDR3 reads TGTGCTAGTGGTTTGAGCCTAGCGGCTAGTGAGCAGTTCTTC. It yields the protein CASGLSLAASEQFF. Drawing the rest from reference TRBV12-5 and TRBJ2-1, the complete variable domain is DARVTQTPRHKVTEMGQEVTMRCQPILGHNTVFWYRQTMMQGLELLAYFRNRAPLDDSGMPKDRFSAEMPDATLATLKIQPSEPRDSAVYFCASGLSLAASEQFFGPGTRLTVL.

The chain couples TRBV28 to TRBJ2-1; a weak D match, TRBD2 (6 bases). The CDR3 spans 14 residues. Germline CDR1 is MDHEN and CDR2 is SYDVKM. V was pared by 4 bases and J by 1 base, with 8 bases between. CDR3 sequence reads: CASSWTNSYNEQFF. CDR3 DNA sequence: TGTGCCAGCAGTTGGACTAATTCCTACAATGAGCAGTTCTTC.

A word on this clone: The junction does not match germline at one end; this may be a read error. This chain connects TRBV7-7 to TRBJ2-5; the match to TRBD2 covers 9 bases. Germline V gene lookup returns CDR1 SSHAT and CDR2 FNYEAQ (reference sequence). The CDR3 has 16 amino acids. The CDR3 DNA reads as TGTGCTAGCAGCTTAAATCGGGCGGGAGGGCAAGAGACCCAGTACTTC. Residues: CASSLNRAGGQETQYF.

This clone has just a few counts. This chain uses TRBV19 with TRBJ1-5, with D hard to call. Deletions cut 1 base from V and 3 bases from J, with 7 bases between. CDR1 LNHDA and CDR2 SQIVND come from the germline V gene (reference sequence). This CDR3 is 14 amino acids long. The CDR3 loop reads CASSIVDINQPQHF. CDR3 coding DNA: TGTGCCAGTAGTATAGTTGACATCAATCAGCCCCAGCATTTT.

The rearrangement links TRBV2 to TRBJ1-2, with D hard to call. Germline lookup yields CDR1 SNHLY and CDR2 FYNNEI. Trimming pared 2 bases from V and 8 bases from J, leaving 9 bases between. The CDR3 contains 12 residues. The DNA of the CDR3 is TGTGCCAGCAGTGAATCCCCGGGAGGCTACACCTTC. This sequence encodes CASSESPGGYTF.